Listed below are T cell receptor beta chains from one sample, sequenced in a study of T cell responses to AZD1222 COVID-19 vaccine. Method: immunoSEQ multiplex PCR; TCRdb's copy keeps in-frame clones and lacks some. This table has around 210,000 clones, approximately 94% appearing once. Material: peripheral blood, obtained 28 days after the second dose of the MenACWY control vaccine. The source is an adult who received the MenACWY meningococcal vaccine as a control. Each CDR3 is given with its conserved first and last residue. The D gene is left open where the match is weak. Part of the rows lack a size; the others show once, few, many or a class for expanded clones.

>TRBD2|TRBV28|NA|TRBJ2-3
TGTGCCAGCAGTGTAGCGGGGGGAACAGATACGCAGTATTTT
CASSVAGGTDTQYF
>NA|TRBV12-3/TRBV12-4|NA|TRBJ2-5
TGTGCCAGCAGACCCAGCCCTCCTGGGGCCCAGTACTTC
CASRPSPPGAQYF
>NA|TRBV28|NA|TRBJ2-7
TGTGCCAGCAGTTTCGCCCAGGGCCCCTACGAGCAGTACTTC
CASSFAQGPYEQYF
>NA|TRBV7-9|once|TRBJ1-2
TGTGCCAGCAGCTTAGTCCAGGGTTCCTCTGGCTACACCTTC
CASSLVQGSSGYTF
>NA|TRBV20-1|few|TRBJ2-1
TGCAGTGCTAGTGGGTCAGCGCCCTCCTACAATGAGCAGTTCTTC
CSASGSAPSYNEQFF
>NA|TRBV18|NA|TRBJ2-7
TGTGCCAGCTCACCAACAGAGGGGTTCTACGAGCAGTACTTC
CASSPTEGFYEQYF
>NA|TRBV6-5|NA|TRBJ2-2
TGTGCCAGCAGTTATGGGGGAGCTAGTACCGGGGAGCTGTTTTTT
CASSYGGASTGELFF
>TRBD1|TRBV16|NA|TRBJ1-1
TGTGCCAGCAGCATGGGGACAGTCATGAACACTGAAGCTTTCTTT
CASSMGTVMNTEAFF
>NA|TRBV6-2/TRBV6-3|NA|TRBJ1-1
TGTGCCAGCAGTTACGTCCGGGACACTGACATAATCATGAACACTGAAGCTTTCTTT
CASSYVRDTDIIMNTEAFF
>TRBD2|TRBV10-3|NA|TRBJ2-3
TGTGCCATCATGGCGGGAGAGACAGATACGCAGTATTTT
CAIMAGETDTQYF
>TRBD2|TRBV9|once|TRBJ2-7
TGTGCCAGCAGCCCCAGCTTAACTAGCGGGGAGCAGTACTTC
CASSPSLTSGEQYF
>NA|TRBV5-4|NA|TRBJ2-1
TGTGCCAGCAGCACCGAGACGGGATACAATGAGCAGTTCTTC
CASSTETGYNEQFF
>NA|TRBV11-2|NA|TRBJ2-2
TGTGCCAGCAGCCAGGGACGGGGGAACACCGGGGAGCTGTTTTTT
CASSQGRGNTGELFF
>NA|TRBV11-2|NA|TRBJ1-2
TGTGCCAGCAGCTTAGGGACAGACTATGGCTACACCTTC
CASSLGTDYGYTF
>TRBD1|TRBV27|NA|TRBJ1-1
TGTGCCAGCAGTTTACCCCAGGGGGGGCGGGGCACTGAAGCTTTCTTT
CASSLPQGGRGTEAFF
>TRBD2|TRBV19|NA|TRBJ2-1
TGTGCCAGTAGTATACTAGCGGCGTCCTACAATGAGCAGTTCTTC
CASSILAASYNEQFF
>NA|TRBV6-4|NA|TRBJ2-1
TGTGCCAGCAGTGTAAATTGGGGACCGGGCAATGAGCAGTTCTTC
CASSVNWGPGNEQFF
>NA|TRBV18|NA|TRBJ2-5
TGTGCCAGCTCACCTCCCGGCGAGGGCGAGACCCAGTACTTC
CASSPPGEGETQYF
>NA|TRBV9|NA|TRBJ2-1
TGTGCCAGCAGCGTTACAGGGAGCGAGCAGTTCTTC
CASSVTGSEQFF
>NA|TRBV25-1|NA|TRBJ1-1
TGTGCCAGCAGTCTCAGGGGCGGTAACACTGAAGCTTTCTTT
CASSLRGGNTEAFF